This entry features one T cell receptor (beta chain) sequence. Arm-PCR of CDR3 regions and iRepertoire HTBI primers were used to build TCR beta libraries. Via MiXCR, TCRdb re-called the multiplex PCR reads, giving one row per CDR3 protein. The sample yields about 540,000 distinct CDR3 sequences, about 13% seen once. This sample is part of a study of regulatory T cells in long-lasting Graves disease. Study context: Patients with new Graves' disease had used antithyroid drugs below 3 months.

Time point described: newly diagnosed GD, antithyroid drugs for less than 3 months. RNA extracted from PBMCs served as the sequencing template. American Thyroid Association guidelines defined how Graves' disease was diagnosed. CDR3 length: 13 residues. With 0 bases removed from V and 9 bases from J, the gap between germline ends came to 9 bases. Germline CDR1 LGHNA, CDR2 YNFKEQ. This sample also appeared in a second study, on T cells in Graves' hyperthyroidism and ophthalmopathy. That study reports: Stability of Graves' hyperthyroidism was defined as absent ophthalmopathy progression within 18 months.

The chain has TRBV4-2 and TRBJ2-1; possible D gene TRBD2, 5 bases. The sequencing here drew on peripheral blood mononuclear cells (PBMCs), taken at new diagnosis, from a patient treated with antithyroid drugs. This TCR was sampled from a man aged 25 to 45 with Graves disease. The chain's CDR3 is CASSQDQRSEQFF. Written as DNA, the CDR3 is TGTGCCAGCAGCCAAGATCAGCGGAGTGAGCAGTTCTTC.